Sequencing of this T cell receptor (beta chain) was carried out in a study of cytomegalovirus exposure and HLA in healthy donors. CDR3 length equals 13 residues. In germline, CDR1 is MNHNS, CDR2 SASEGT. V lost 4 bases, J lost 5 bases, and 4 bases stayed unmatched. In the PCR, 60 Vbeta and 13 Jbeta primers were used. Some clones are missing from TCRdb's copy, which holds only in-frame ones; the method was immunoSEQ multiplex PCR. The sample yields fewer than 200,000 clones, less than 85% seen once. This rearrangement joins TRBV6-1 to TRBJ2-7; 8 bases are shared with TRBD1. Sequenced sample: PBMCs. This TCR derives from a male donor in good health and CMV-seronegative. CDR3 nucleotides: TGTGCCAGCAGTGGACAGGGGTTCGACGAGCAGTACTTC. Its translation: CASSGQGFDEQYF.